This T cell receptor (beta chain) was sequenced during a study of shared clonotypes between healthy human individuals. Study results and limitations: In a few donors, around 5.5% of naive CD4 clonotypes appeared in common.

With respect to this clone: As yet, its antigen is unknown.

The repertoire was sequenced with immunoSEQ multiplex PCR; TCRdb's copy has only in-frame clones and lacks some. Of about 820,000 clones in the sample, 90% to 95% are singletons; the top ten hold around 24%. Trimming stripped 3 bases from V and 4 bases from J, with 7 bases between. CDR3 length: 13 residues. CDR1 and CDR2 from the germline V gene are SNHLY and FYNNEI. Only CD45RO-negative cells positively selected for CCR7 counted as naive CD8 cells, so terminally differentiated effector memory CD45RA+ cells were excluded. V and J are TRBV2 and TRBJ2-1; no clear D gene. The sequenced sample was naive CD8+ T cells sorted from blood. The TCR sequence derives from a man aged 30 to 39 in good health. CDR3 loop: CASSEAGYNEQFF. The CDR3 region has the DNA TGTGCCAGCAGTGAGGCTGGGTACAATGAGCAGTTCTTC.